A selection of T cell receptor beta chains follows, all from one sample in a study of post-analysis software for immune sequencing data. One entry per CDR3 protein, called by TCRdb with MiXCR from the PCR reads. The data show under 200,000 distinct CDR3 sequences, roughly 34% seen once. The source was blood, collected after autologous hematopoietic stem cell transplantation. These receptors came from a girl aged 10 to 17 with multiple sclerosis. Both conserved end residues are part of each CDR3. The D gene is left open where the match is weak. Clone sizes are given selectively: once, few, many, or a class where the clone is expanded.

>NA|TRBV5-1|TRBD2|TRBJ2-1
TGCGCCAGCAGCCCTTCAGCGGGAGGCCTGGACAATGAGCAGTTCTTC
CASSPSAGGLDNEQFF
>few|TRBV15|NA|TRBJ2-5
TGTGCCACCAGCATAGGAGAAGGGCGGGAGACCCAGTACTTC
CATSIGEGRETQYF
>many|TRBV12-3/TRBV12-4|TRBD1|TRBJ1-1
TGTGCCAGCACCTTAACAGGGGGCGAGTACACTGAAGCTTTCTTT
CASTLTGGEYTEAFF
>few|TRBV4-2|NA|TRBJ1-1
TGTGCCAGCAGCCAACATCGGGACATGGTGAACACTGAAGCTTTCTTT
CASSQHRDMVNTEAFF
>NA|TRBV2|TRBD2|TRBJ2-7
TGTGCCAGCAGTGGCCCCCCTAGCGGGAGATCCTACGAGCAGTACTTC
CASSGPPSGRSYEQYF
>many|TRBV29-1|TRBD2|TRBJ2-1
TGCAGCGTTGATAGCCAGCGGGAGGTAAATGAGCAGTTCTTC
CSVDSQREVNEQFF
>few|TRBV20-1|TRBD2|TRBJ2-7
TGCAGTGCTCCCCATCTAGCGGCCTACAATGAGCAGTACTTC
CSAPHLAAYNEQYF
>NA|TRBV27|TRBD2|TRBJ2-1
TGTGCCAGCACCCCGGGACTAGTGCCCTACAATGAGCAGTTCTTC
CASTPGLVPYNEQFF
>many|TRBV9|NA|TRBJ1-2
TGTGCCAGCACCGACCTAGGGGATGGTCTCGGAGGCTACACCTTC
CASTDLGDGLGGYTF
>few|TRBV6-5|NA|TRBJ1-2
TGTGCCAGCAGTTACCTTCGTGGAGGGGATGGCTACACCTTC
CASSYLRGGDGYTF
>NA|TRBV5-1|TRBD1|TRBJ1-2
TGCGCCAGCAGCCACGGGGACAGGGGACTGAACTATGGCTACACCTTC
CASSHGDRGLNYGYTF
>NA|TRBV12-3/TRBV12-4|TRBD2|TRBJ2-1
TGTGCCAGCAGTTCCTCGGGACTAGCGGGAGTGAATGAGCAGTTCTTC
CASSSSGLAGVNEQFF
>many|TRBV6-6|NA|TRBJ1-2
TGTGCCAGCAGTTACTCGGTGGATCGAGCTAACTATGGCTACACCTTC
CASSYSVDRANYGYTF
>few|TRBV5-1|TRBD1|TRBJ1-2
TGCGCCAGCAGCCCAGCCTCCACAGGGGGTGATGGCTACACCTTC
CASSPASTGGDGYTF